This T cell receptor beta chain was observed in a study of blood T cells in healthy people across ages. Sample-barcoded 5' priming and a J-beta primer mix drove a second PCR of roughly 6 to 12 cycles. Each cDNA was tagged by a template-switch adaptor containing 12 random nucleotides. TCRdb re-called the 5' RACE reads through MiXCR, storing one row per CDR3 protein. In the table there are hundreds of thousands of distinct CDR3 sequences, approximately 48% of which are singletons. V lost 2 bases to trimming and J lost 12 bases, with 25 bases between them. The CDR3 is 16 residues long. Germline V lookup: CDR1 MNHEY, CDR2 SVGEGT. Whenever a sample was processed, at least 6 million PBMCs were isolated.

The sample consisted of blood. V gene TRBV6-2 or TRBV6-3 combines with J gene TRBJ2-5; tentatively, D is TRBD1 (7 bases). The receptor's source is a man between 60 and 75 years old in good health. The CDR3: CASSYAPPDSGGGEYF. CDR3 DNA sequence: TGTGCCAGCAGTTACGCCCCCCCTGACAGCGGAGGGGGCGAGTACTTC.